The 26 T cell receptor beta chains reported below all come from one sample, sequenced in a study of CD8+ T cells in alopecia areata. cDNA serving as the sequencing template came from extracted, reverse transcribed RNA. Only in-frame clones appear in the TCRdb table, and some are missing; sequencing was by immunoSEQ multiplex PCR. The sample includes a few hundred thousand clones, approximately 70% of them seen just once. This sample's treatment: oral pan-JAK inhibitor, 5-10 mg twice daily. The specimen was CD4+ T cells sorted from blood, collected around week 44, from a patient treated with tofacitinib. The receptors stem from a human donor with alopecia areata.

This sequence joins TRBV4-3 and TRBJ1-2; D call uncertain. The V gene's germline CDR1 is LGHNA and CDR2 YSLEER. Trimming left V 0 bases short and J 8 bases short, with 16 bases between. CDR3 length: 15 residues. This CDR3 is CASSQEPFLGNGYTF. CDR3 bases: TGCGCCAGCAGCCAAGAACCCTTTCTCGGTAACGGCTACACCTTC.

This clone appeared once. DNA for the CDR3: TGTGCCAGCAGTCCCCAGGGGGGTTGGACTGAAGCTTTCTTT. This codes for CASSPQGGWTEAFF. The J gene is TRBJ1-1, the V gene TRBV6-5; 7 nucleotides align to TRBD1. CDR3 size: 14 residues. The trim removed 5 bases at V and 5 bases at J, leaving 8 bases unmatched. Germline V lookup: CDR1 MNHEY, CDR2 SVGAGI.

The genes are TRBV11-2 and TRBJ2-2, with TRBD1 matching over 8 bases. The CDR3 has 15 amino acids. The junction had 4 bases not matched to a gene; V was cut back by 1 base and J by 6 bases. Germline values: CDR1 SGHAT, CDR2 FQNNGV. The CDR3 loop is CASSLGIQGAGELFF. The CDR3 nucleotides are TGTGCCAGCAGCTTAGGGATACAGGGGGCCGGGGAGCTGTTTTTT.

This chain connects TRBV7-2 to TRBJ2-3; 10 bases map to TRBD2. The CDR3 has 17 amino acids. Germline values: CDR1 SGHTA, CDR2 FQGNSA. J was trimmed by 6 bases and V by 3 bases; bases with no gene match: 12. CDR3 loop: CASSFIAGGQGQDTQYF. CDR3 DNA sequence: TGTGCCAGCAGCTTTATAGCGGGGGGCCAAGGCCAGGATACGCAGTATTTT.

This chain links TRBV30 with TRBJ1-5; no firm D call. The ends were cut back, 2 bases at V and 4 bases at J, with 12 bases in the middle. Germline V CDR1 and CDR2: GTSNPN, SVGIG (reference sequence). The CDR3 runs to 14 residues. The CDR3 DNA reads TGTGCCTGGAGTTCCCCGGGTAGGAATCAGCCCCAGCATTTT. Amino acids: CAWSSPGRNQPQHF.

The chain couples TRBV7-2 to TRBJ2-1; D is tentatively TRBD1 or TRBD2 (6 bases each). V gave up 1 base and J gave up 5 bases, with 15 bases separating them. Germline V lookup: CDR1 SGHTA, CDR2 FQGNSA. CDR3 size: 16 residues. The chain's CDR3 is CASSLEASGGHNEQFF. The CDR3 DNA follows: TGTGCCAGCAGCTTAGAGGCGTCCGGGGGCCACAATGAGCAGTTCTTC.

This clone was picked up one time. The CDR3 protein is CASSENNRVNEQYF. In DNA form, the CDR3 reads TGTGCCAGCAGTGAAAACAACAGGGTGAACGAGCAGTACTTC. V is TRBV2 and J is TRBJ2-7, with D possibly matching TRBD1 (6 bases). The V gene's germline CDR1 is SNHLY and CDR2 FYNNEI. The V end lost 2 bases, the J end lost 5 bases, and 13 bases lay between the germline ends. The CDR3 spans 14 residues.

The chain recombines TRBV5-6 with TRBJ1-1; unclear D gene. V lost 4 bases and J 6 bases, leaving 25 bases between the germline ends. Germline CDR1 SGHDT, CDR2 YYEEEE. This CDR3 spans 17 amino acids. This CDR3 reads CASSKPPGPGGGAEAFF. The CDR3 DNA is TGTGCCAGCAGCAAACCCCCGGGCCCGGGCGGAGGAGCTGAAGCTTTCTTT.

This clone showed up just once. V gene TRBV6-1 combines with J gene TRBJ2-2, with 7 bases aligning to TRBD1. Per the germline V gene, CDR1 is MNHNS and CDR2 is SASEGT. The CDR3 sequence is 14 residues long. J was trimmed by 2 bases and V by 6 bases; bases with no gene match: 3. The CDR3, as DNA: TGTGCCAGCAGGGGACAGCTTAACACCGGGGAGCTGTTTTTT. Amino acids: CASRGQLNTGELFF.

The gene calls are TRBV30 and TRBJ2-4; D might be TRBD1 or TRBD2, each matching 6 bases. The CDR3 length is 19 residues. With 1 base removed from V and 0 bases from J, the gap between germline ends came to 22 bases. Germline V gene data show CDR1 as GTSNPN and CDR2 as SVGIG (reference sequence). The CDR3 reads CAWSAQLAMGTLAKNIQYF. DNA of the CDR3: TGTGCCTGGAGTGCCCAACTAGCAATGGGGACACTAGCCAAAAACATTCAGTACTTC.

The chain combines TRBV10-2 with TRBJ2-1; D is unresolved. Looked up from germline, CDR1 is WSHSY and CDR2 is SAAADI. The CDR3 has 15 residues. V shed 4 bases and J shed 0 bases, with 10 bases lying between them. The CDR3 reads CASSGRTSSYNEQFF. CDR3 nucleotide sequence: TGCGCCAGCAGTGGTAGGACCAGCTCCTACAATGAGCAGTTCTTC.

This clone was observed a handful of times. The genes are TRBV11-2 and TRBJ1-1; D is unresolved. V was trimmed by 5 bases and J by 0 bases, leaving 7 bases between them. The CDR3 sequence is 13 residues long. CDR1 is SGHAT and CDR2 is FQNNGV in the germline V gene. CDR3 in amino acids: CASSVRLNTEAFF. CDR3 nucleotides: TGTGCCAGCAGCGTCCGGCTGAACACTGAAGCTTTCTTT.

The chain carries TRBV12-5 and TRBJ1-2; D is possibly TRBD1 (5 bases). This CDR3 has 16 amino acids. Germline V CDR1 and CDR2: LGHNT, FRNRAP. V lost 9 bases, J lost 0 bases, and 20 bases lay in between. CDR3 sequence (DNA): TGTGCTAGCCCACTTGGAGGGGTTTCGGCTAACTATGGCTACACCTTC. Amino acids: CASPLGGVSANYGYTF. The full variable domain, completed using reference TRBV12-5 and TRBJ1-2, is DARVTQTPRHKVTEMGQEVTMRCQPILGHNTVFWYRQTMMQGLELLAYFRNRAPLDDSGMPKDRFSAEMPDATLATLKIQPSEPRDSAVYFCASPLGGVSANYGYTFGSGTRLTVV.

The chain carries TRBV30 and TRBJ1-1; no definite D call. Germline V CDR1 and CDR2: GTSNPN, SVGIG (reference sequence). The CDR3 covers 13 residues. Trimming left V 8 bases short and J 1 base short, with 14 bases between. The CDR3 protein is CASIPRGNTEAFF. CDR3 in DNA: TGTGCCAGCATCCCCCGGGGGAACACTGAAGCTTTCTTT.

This clone was recorded a few times. The chain has TRBV9 and TRBJ2-7, with D maybe TRBD2 (5 bases). V shed 4 bases and J shed 5 bases, with 13 bases lying between them. There are 13 residues in the CDR3. Looked up from germline, CDR1 is SGDLS and CDR2 is YYNGEE. The CDR3 DNA reads as TGTGCCAGCAGCCCCAGACCGGGAAACGAGCAGTACTTC. Protein product: CASSPRPGNEQYF.

This clone has just a few counts. This chain uses TRBV6-6 with TRBJ1-1; maybe TRBD1 (5 bases). The CDR3 sequence is 14 residues long. Germline V gives CDR1 MNHNY, CDR2 SVGAGI (reference sequence). Trimming removed 6 bases from V and 1 base from J, with 12 bases in between. The CDR3 loop is CASSYGGENTEAFF. CDR3 bases: TGTGCCAGCAGCTATGGGGGGGAGAACACTGAAGCTTTCTTT.

This clone was counted a single time. The rearrangement uses TRBV9 and TRBJ1-2, with D hard to call. CDR1 and CDR2 from the germline V gene are SGDLS and YYNGEE. V dropped 4 bases and J dropped 2 bases, with 9 bases sitting between them. The CDR3 loop spans 13 amino acids. The CDR3 is CASSFRMNYGYTF. CDR3 bases: TGTGCCAGCAGCTTTAGAATGAACTATGGCTACACCTTC.

The DNA of the CDR3 is TGTGCCAGCTCATACGACAGGAATTCACCCCTCCACTTT. This gives the protein CASSYDRNSPLHF. J is TRBJ1-6 and V is TRBV18; possible D gene TRBD1, 6 bases. CDR3 length: 13 amino acids. CDR1 and CDR2 (germline): KGHSH, LQKENI. Trimming removed 5 bases at V and 7 bases at J, with 9 bases between.

The chain links TRBV5-1 to TRBJ2-1, with 11 positions matching TRBD2. Germline CDR1 and CDR2: SGHRS and YFSETQ. The CDR3 contains 15 residues. V dropped 6 bases and J dropped 1; count of bases not matched to a gene: 3. The CDR3 DNA follows: TGCGCCAGCAAGTCTAGCGGGGGGTCCTACAATGAGCAGTTCTTC. It specifies CASKSSGGSYNEQFF.

This clone has ten or more counts. The chain has TRBV7-6 and TRBJ2-7; 8 positions agree with TRBD1. The CDR3 runs to 15 residues. With V trimmed by 1 base and J by 3 bases, 5 bases remained unmatched. Germline V lookup: CDR1 SGHVS, CDR2 FNYEAQ. CDR3 protein: CASSLGGGQGYEQYF. The CDR3 DNA reads as TGTGCCAGCAGCTTAGGGGGAGGACAGGGCTACGAGCAGTACTTC.

A few counts support this clone. The chain uses TRBV29-1 and TRBJ1-1, with a tentative D call TRBD1 (5 bases). Per germline, CDR1 SQVTM and CDR2 ANQGSEA. This CDR3 comprises 14 residues. The ends were cut back, 7 bases at V and 0 bases at J, with 15 bases in the middle. The CDR3 protein is CSARQILLNTEAFF. In DNA, the CDR3 is TGCAGCGCCCGACAGATACTATTGAACACTGAAGCTTTCTTT.

CDR3 coding DNA: TGCGCCAGCAGCTTGTACTGGAGCTCCTACAATGAGCAGTTCTTC. Protein: CASSLYWSSYNEQFF. This sequence joins TRBV5-1 and TRBJ2-1; D ambiguous. V shed 1 base and J shed 0 bases, with 8 bases lying between them. The germline gives CDR1 SGHRS, CDR2 YFSETQ. The CDR3 consists of 15 residues.

The genes are TRBV27 and TRBJ1-5; D remains ambiguous. The germline V and J ends were trimmed by 6 bases and 0 bases, with 9 bases remaining between them. Germline V gene sequence: CDR1 MNHEY, CDR2 SMNVEV (reference sequence). The CDR3 consists of 14 residues. The CDR3: CASRLINSNQPQHF. The CDR3 DNA reads TGTGCCAGCAGGTTGATAAATAGCAATCAGCCCCAGCATTTT.

This sequence joins TRBV9 and TRBJ1-1; D unclear. Germline V gives CDR1 SGDLS, CDR2 YYNGEE. Trimming shortened V by 0 bases and J by 3 bases, and 9 bases separated the two germline ends. The CDR3 sequence is 14 residues long. The CDR3 region is CASSVAYRDTEAFF. DNA of the CDR3: TGTGCCAGCAGCGTAGCGTATAGGGACACTGAAGCTTTCTTT. Looking up the rest from reference TRBV9 and TRBJ1-1 gives the full variable domain: DSGVTQTPKHLITATGQRVTLRCSPRSGDLSVYWYQQSLDQGLQFLIQYYNGEERAKGNILERFSAQQFPDLHSELNLSSLELGDSALYFCASSVAYRDTEAFFGQGTRLTVV.

V is TRBV29-1 and J is TRBJ2-3; D tentatively reads TRBD1 or TRBD2 (5 bases each). The germline V gene encodes CDR1 SQVTM and CDR2 ANQGSEA. The CDR3 is 14 amino acids. V shed 6 bases and J shed 10 bases, with 23 bases lying between them. CDR3: CSVELGEAPGPQYF. In DNA form, the CDR3 reads TGCAGCGTCGAATTGGGGGAAGCCCCAGGACCGCAGTATTTT.

The chain employs TRBV19 and TRBJ2-1; D could derive from TRBD1 or TRBD2 (6 bases each). The V and J ends lost 1 base and 8 bases respectively, with 15 bases between them. The CDR3 contains 15 residues. Germline V gene sequence: CDR1 LNHDA, CDR2 SQIVND (reference sequence). CDR3 protein: CASSIGRDTTHEQFF. The CDR3 DNA follows: TGTGCCAGTAGTATAGGGAGGGACACAACCCATGAGCAGTTCTTC.